This passage covers 27 T cell receptor beta chains from one sample sequenced in a study of Ad26.COV2.S vaccination and SARS-CoV-2 variants. Sequenced by immunoSEQ multiplex PCR; TCRdb stores in-frame clones only, minus some. Of 300,000 to 350,000 clones listed, 70% to 90% are singletons. Treatment indicated: some 20 received Ad26.COV2.S at low or high dose, single or two shots; about 5 received placebo; per-sample allocation not given. The samples date from day 63 after the first vaccine or placebo injection. The material sequenced was peripheral blood, taken in a trial of Ad26.COV2.S vaccine versus placebo. These receptors originate from a person between 18 and 60 years old who received the Ad26.COV2.S COVID-19 vaccine or a placebo.

The V and J genes are TRBV25-1 and TRBJ1-6; D gene uncertain. Per germline, CDR1 MGHDK and CDR2 SYGVNS. CDR3 length equals 16 residues. Trimming stripped 6 bases from V and 7 bases from J, with 19 bases between. For the CDR3, the DNA is TGTGCCAGCAGGACGATGGGCGGTTCCGAAAATTCACCCCTCCACTTT. Amino acid sequence: CASRTMGGSENSPLHF.

The chain carries TRBV25-1 and TRBJ2-5; D may correspond to TRBD1 or TRBD2 (5 bases each). This CDR3 has 14 amino acids. The V gene lost 4 bases and the J gene lost 5 bases, with 14 bases spanning the gap. Germline lookup yields CDR1 MGHDK and CDR2 SYGVNS. The chain's CDR3 is CASSAPEGKETQYF. The CDR3 DNA follows: TGTGCCAGCAGTGCACCCGAGGGGAAGGAGACCCAGTACTTC.

The chain has TRBV19 and TRBJ1-2; a weak D match, TRBD1 (5 bases). The CDR3 spans 14 residues. V lost 7 bases and J 13 bases, leaving 25 bases between the germline ends. Germline CDR1 LNHDA, CDR2 SQIVND (reference sequence). CDR3 in amino acids: CASTNPRGREYTTF. CDR3 in DNA: TGTGCCAGTACCAACCCTCGGGGCAGGGAATATACCACCTTC.

The rearrangement uses TRBV11-2 and TRBJ1-1; TRBD1 aligns across 7 bases. Germline values: CDR1 SGHAT, CDR2 FQNNGV. V shed 0 bases and J 6 bases; nucleotides not matched to a gene: 7. The CDR3 sequence is 15 residues long. The CDR3 spells CASSLERQGGAEAFF. The CDR3 region has the DNA TGTGCCAGCAGCTTAGAGAGACAGGGTGGGGCTGAAGCTTTCTTT.

The rearrangement links TRBV5-4 to TRBJ2-5; D possibly corresponds to TRBD2 (6 bases). V was cut by 2 bases and J by 4 bases, with 12 bases left in between. This CDR3 is built from 14 residues. Germline assignment: CDR1 SGHNT and CDR2 YYREEE (reference sequence). CDR3 protein: CASSFWGLSETQYF. The CDR3 nucleotides are TGTGCCAGCAGCTTTTGGGGACTCTCAGAGACCCAGTACTTC.

The J gene is TRBJ2-1, the V gene TRBV6-5; no clear D gene. Germline lookup yields CDR1 MNHEY and CDR2 SVGAGI. The CDR3 has 15 amino acids. V lost 0 bases and J 3 bases, leaving 9 bases between the germline ends. CDR3 region: CASSYSTGLYNEQFF. The DNA for the CDR3 is TGTGCCAGCAGTTACTCGACGGGTCTCTACAATGAGCAGTTCTTC.

This chain links TRBV5-1 with TRBJ1-2; D might be TRBD1 (6 bases). Germline lookup yields CDR1 SGHRS and CDR2 YFSETQ. V dropped 4 bases and J dropped 0 bases, with 16 bases sitting between them. This CDR3 comprises 16 residues. CDR3: CASSQTTGPANYGYTF. The CDR3 DNA sequence: TGCGCCAGCAGCCAAACTACAGGGCCAGCTAACTATGGCTACACCTTC.

As DNA, the CDR3 is TGTGCCAGCAGTGAAATAAAGGGGGCTGGTGGGGCCAACGTCCTGACTTTC. Protein sequence: CASSEIKGAGGANVLTF. The J gene is TRBJ2-6, the V gene TRBV6-1, with 7 bases lining up with TRBD1. Losses at the gene ends were 2 bases for V and 3 bases for J; bases not matched to a gene: 7. This CDR3 is 17 amino acids long. Germline V gene lookup returns CDR1 MNHNS and CDR2 SASEGT.

The chain couples TRBV5-4 to TRBJ2-1, with 8 bases fitting TRBD2. V lost 5 bases to trimming and J lost 6 bases; unmatched junction nucleotides: 10. The CDR3 length is 15 residues. Looked up from germline, CDR1 is SGHNT and CDR2 is YYREEE (reference sequence). CDR3 DNA: TGTGCCAGCAGGAAAGGGGCGGGGGGATCCAATGAGCAGTTCTTC. Amino acids: CASRKGAGGSNEQFF.

This clone was seen just once. V usage is TRBV5-1 and J usage is TRBJ2-1; 9 bases are shared with TRBD1. Trimming removed 1 base from V and 6 bases from J; junction bases left unmatched: 2. This CDR3 contains 14 residues. Per the germline V gene, CDR1 is SGHRS and CDR2 is YFSETQ. The CDR3 sequence: CASSLTGGGNEQFF. The CDR3 nucleotides read TGCGCCAGCAGCTTGACAGGGGGCGGCAATGAGCAGTTCTTC.

The count of this clone is one. DNA for the CDR3: TGTGCCAGCAGCTTGCTCGGGTTAGGGGTAAATTCACCCCTCCACTTT. It codes for CASSLLGLGVNSPLHF. The chain recombines TRBV5-4 with TRBJ1-6; possible D gene TRBD1, 5 bases. Trimming stripped 1 base from V and 7 bases from J, with 15 bases between. Germline values: CDR1 SGHNT, CDR2 YYREEE (reference sequence). This CDR3 spans 16 amino acids.

V gene TRBV21-1 combines with J gene TRBJ2-7; TRBD1 is the table's D call, not checked against the DNA. TRBV21-1 is a pseudogene segment. There are 12 residues in the CDR3. CDR3 sequence reads: CASSRYSYEQYF. DNA for the CDR3: TGTGCCAGCAGCAGATACAGTTACGAGCAGTACTTC.

This clone came up a few times. The V and J genes are TRBV5-5 and TRBJ1-6; D possibly corresponds to TRBD1 (5 bases). Germline assignment: CDR1 SGHKS and CDR2 YYEKEE (reference sequence). Between the trimmed V and J ends, which lost 0 bases and 7 bases, there was a span of 8 bases. CDR3 length: 14 amino acids. CDR3 in amino acids: CASSLVGPNSPLHF. In DNA form, the CDR3 reads TGTGCCAGCAGCTTGGTGGGGCCCAATTCACCCCTCCACTTT.

There are a few counts of this clone. The genes are TRBV30 and TRBJ2-2; 7 bases align to TRBD1. The CDR3 totals 14 residues. CDR1 is GTSNPN, CDR2 SVGIG, per germline (reference sequence). J was trimmed by 2 bases and V by 5 bases; bases with no gene match: 5. CDR3 in amino acids: CAWGRGLNTGELFF. The CDR3 DNA sequence: TGTGCCTGGGGTAGGGGGCTAAACACCGGGGAGCTGTTTTTT.

The V call is TRBV5-1, the J call TRBJ2-7; D may be TRBD1 (6 bases). Germline V CDR1 and CDR2: SGHRS, YFSETQ. V was clipped by 4 bases and J by 5 bases, with 19 bases between them. The CDR3 spans 15 residues. The CDR3 DNA reads as TGCGCCAGCAGCCCTCCCTTGGCAGGGGCCCACGAGCAGTACTTC. Encoded protein: CASSPPLAGAHEQYF.

On this clone: A read error may account for a junction end that differs from germline. J is TRBJ1-4 and V is TRBV6-1; 7 bases agree with TRBD1. Germline CDR1 is MNHNS and CDR2 is SASEGT. The CDR3 is 14 amino acids. The CDR3, as DNA: TGTGCCAGCAGGGAAGACAGGGAAGGACGAAAACTGTTTTTT. Translating gives CASREDREGRKLFF.

V is TRBV6-5 and J is TRBJ2-7; TRBD1 aligns across 10 bases. Trimming at V came to 5 bases and at J to 1 base, leaving 5 bases not matched to a gene. The germline CDR1 and CDR2 sequences are MNHEY and SVGAGI. This CDR3 is 15 amino acids long. The CDR3 protein is CASSPTGGASYEQYF. The DNA for the CDR3 is TGTGCCAGCAGTCCGACAGGGGGCGCTTCCTACGAGCAGTACTTC.

The chain combines TRBV6-5 with TRBJ2-3; D is ambiguous. The CDR3 is 13 residues long. The V end was cut by 8 bases, the J end by 4 bases, with 13 bases between. Germline-derived CDR1 and CDR2 are MNHEY and SVGAGI. CDR3 region: CASQLGSADTQYF. CDR3 sequence (DNA): TGTGCCAGCCAGTTAGGATCGGCAGATACGCAGTATTTT.

This chain joins TRBV24-1 and TRBJ1-1; no clear D. V shed 3 bases and J shed 3 bases, with 7 bases lying between them. This CDR3 is built from 13 residues. From germline, CDR1 is KGHDR and CDR2 SFDVKD. The CDR3 DNA reads TGTGCCACCAGTGATGGACTGTACACTGAAGCTTTCTTT. As protein: CATSDGLYTEAFF.

V usage is TRBV7-8 and J usage is TRBJ1-6; 8 bases are shared with TRBD1. This CDR3 spans 14 amino acids. Germline lookup yields CDR1 SGHVS and CDR2 FQNEAQ. V lost 5 bases, J lost 11 bases, and 8 bases stayed unmatched. Here the CDR3 reads CASSLPAGGTPLHF. As DNA, the CDR3 is TGTGCCAGCAGCCTACCAGCAGGGGGCACACCCCTCCACTTT.

The chain combines TRBV10-3 with TRBJ2-3; TRBD2 matches 12 bases. With 4 bases clipped from V and 1 base from J, the junction kept 6 bases outside the gene matches. The CDR3 consists of 17 residues. Germline loops: CDR1 ENHRY, CDR2 SYGVKD. For the CDR3, the DNA is TGTGCCATCAGTGGTGGTACTAGCGGGGGGCGCACAGATACGCAGTATTTT. Translated, it gives CAISGGTSGGRTDTQYF.

This clone came up a few times. CDR3 in DNA: TGTGCCAGCAGCTTGAACCGGGGAGATACGCAGTATTTT. Amino acids: CASSLNRGDTQYF. This chain joins TRBV5-5 and TRBJ2-3; D may be TRBD2 (5 bases). The germline V gene has CDR1 SGHKS and CDR2 YYEKEE (reference sequence). V dropped 1 base and J dropped 5 bases, with 8 bases sitting between them. CDR3 length equals 13 residues.

This clone occurred a few times. The chain carries TRBV14 and TRBJ1-5; TRBD1 matches 9 bases. V was clipped by 4 bases and J by 7 bases; unmatched bases: 5. This CDR3 has 14 amino acids. CDR1 is SGHDN, CDR2 FVKESK, per germline. The DNA of the CDR3 is TGTGCCAGCAGCCCGGGACAGGGAAGGCAGCCCCAGCATTTT. Amino acids: CASSPGQGRQPQHF. The full variable domain, its missing parts supplied by reference TRBV14 and TRBJ1-5, is EAGVTQFPSHSVIEKGQTVTLRCDPISGHDNLYWYRRVMGKEIKFLLHFVKESKQDESGMPNNRFLAERTGGTYSTLKVQPAELEDSGVYFCASSPGQGRQPQHFGDGTRLSIL.

This sequence joins TRBV10-3 and TRBJ2-6; weak D call: TRBD1 (7 bases). The CDR3 totals 15 residues. Germline loops: CDR1 ENHRY, CDR2 SYGVKD. V lost 6 bases and J lost 6, with 15 bases in between. The CDR3 DNA is TGTGCCATCAGCCCGATCAGGGGGGAGGCCAACGTCCTGACTTTC. Translated, it gives CAISPIRGEANVLTF.

The chain recombines TRBV11-3 with TRBJ2-1; 7 bases map to TRBD2. The CDR3 consists of 15 residues. V lost 2 bases and J lost 5; bases outside the gene matches: 6. Germline lookup yields CDR1 SGHNT and CDR2 YENEEA. CDR3 DNA: TGTGCCAGCAGCTTAACGGGACTAAGAGACAATGAGCAGTTCTTC. Protein product: CASSLTGLRDNEQFF.

This chain uses TRBV2 with TRBJ1-6; perhaps TRBD1 as D (5 bases). This CDR3 region has 13 residues. CDR1 and CDR2 from the germline V gene are SNHLY and FYNNEI. Trimming took 7 bases from V and 3 from J, leaving 7 bases between them. The CDR3 DNA reads TGTGCCAGCAATGGGGGCTATAATTCACCCCTCCACTTT. The encoded protein is CASNGGYNSPLHF.

The chain links TRBV12-3 or TRBV12-4 to TRBJ1-2; D might be TRBD1 (5 bases). The CDR3 consists of 13 residues. V was clipped by 7 bases and J by 2 bases, with 11 bases between them. The chain's CDR3 is CASTPWGNYGYTF. The CDR3 region has the DNA TGTGCCAGCACCCCCTGGGGGAACTATGGCTACACCTTC.